This paragraph covers one T cell receptor beta chain sequence. This clonotype appeared a few times. The antigen it binds to is not known. There are no base qualities to consult, and no much larger clone falls within one base. This sample stems from a study of early T cells in non-severe SARS-CoV-2 infection (dated by TCRdb to the early 2020s). Turning to the overall study: Because TCR sequencing was done on bulk RNA from unsorted whole blood, the alpha and beta chains could not be paired.

Library construction relied on 5' RACE. Data came from a NextSeq 500. In the TCR library protocol, unique molecular identifiers were attached to individual cDNA molecules to correct for PCR bias and sequencing error. Both TCR alpha and beta chains were sequenced, and tight co-correlation was observed between alpha and beta sequence abundances in each sample. The original methods were these. V gene, J gene and CDR3 annotation of TCR sequences was performed with Decombinator V4. Expanded TCRs were defined as changing significantly between any two time points under a Poisson model with p below 0.0001. TCR abundances were normalised to the total number of TCRs sequenced per sample and expressed as counts per million. TRAV1-2 paired with TRAJ12, TRAJ20 or TRAJ33 defined MAIT TCRs, while TRAV10 paired with TRAJ18 defined iNKT TCRs. VDJdb, accessed on 1 November 2021, was searched for TCRs annotated for CMV, EBV and SARS-CoV-2, and TCRs annotated for more than one antigen were excluded. TCRdb handled the public reads itself, with Q25 trimming in fastp and clone calling in MiXCR, and kept productive beta chains. CDR3 protein duplicates are merged, each entry listing the most common genes and DNA. The authors' filters were not applied to this entry. The sample table holds 69,000 or so distinct CDR3 sequences, of which approximately 4.6% were seen once. Of the sample, 3.5% to 4% falls within the top ten clones.

This was a case-control study nested in a cohort of healthcare workers in London, UK, who had nasopharyngeal swab PCR tests and blood samples taken every week. Healthcare workers were recruited during the week of the UK lockdown, between 23 and 31 March 2020, and followed weekly for up to about 15 weeks. Based on the germline V gene (reference sequence), the CDR1 and CDR2 sequences are SEHNR and FQNEAQ. V is pared back by 4 bases and J by 2 bases, with 15 bases lying between the germline termini. The CDR3, from cysteine to phenylalanine, totals 15 residues. Left in the record is the CDR3 DNA by itself, 45 bases read in frame from the first base. Broader findings and caveats from the paper: VDJdb matching was skewed toward anti-spike CD8 responses and likely underestimated virus-specific expansions, missing private and CD4 specificities.

Sequencing used whole blood, obtained at baseline. The chain is made from TRBV7-9 and TRBJ2-7; the D gene is possibly TRBD1 or TRBD2, each agreeing over 5 bases. The sequence came from an adult who was a healthcare worker with PCR-confirmed SARS-CoV-2 infection or an uninfected control (not recorded which). The donor label of this sample is uncertain. The CDR3 loop reads CASSSTGTPTYEQYF. In nucleotide form, the sequence is TGTGCCAGCAGCTCCACCGGGACGCCAACCTACGAGCAGTACTTC.